This T cell receptor (beta chain) was sequenced in a study of blood T cell repertoires in COVID-19. Some clones are missing from TCRdb's copy, which holds only in-frame ones; the method was immunoSEQ multiplex PCR. The sample shows fewer than 250,000 clones, around 85% of them seen only once. V was shortened by 6 bases and J by 4 bases, with 11 bases between the two germline ends. This CDR3 is built from 13 residues. Germline V gene sequence: CDR1 SGHTA, CDR2 FQGNSA. The clonotype comes from a man between 40 and 49 years old with acute or convalescent COVID-19. The V and J genes are TRBV7-2 and TRBJ2-3, with D unresolved. The sequenced sample consisted of peripheral blood. The CDR3 region has the DNA TGTGCCAGCAGAAGGAGCCGGGCAGATACGCAGTATTTT. The encoded protein is CASRRSRADTQYF.